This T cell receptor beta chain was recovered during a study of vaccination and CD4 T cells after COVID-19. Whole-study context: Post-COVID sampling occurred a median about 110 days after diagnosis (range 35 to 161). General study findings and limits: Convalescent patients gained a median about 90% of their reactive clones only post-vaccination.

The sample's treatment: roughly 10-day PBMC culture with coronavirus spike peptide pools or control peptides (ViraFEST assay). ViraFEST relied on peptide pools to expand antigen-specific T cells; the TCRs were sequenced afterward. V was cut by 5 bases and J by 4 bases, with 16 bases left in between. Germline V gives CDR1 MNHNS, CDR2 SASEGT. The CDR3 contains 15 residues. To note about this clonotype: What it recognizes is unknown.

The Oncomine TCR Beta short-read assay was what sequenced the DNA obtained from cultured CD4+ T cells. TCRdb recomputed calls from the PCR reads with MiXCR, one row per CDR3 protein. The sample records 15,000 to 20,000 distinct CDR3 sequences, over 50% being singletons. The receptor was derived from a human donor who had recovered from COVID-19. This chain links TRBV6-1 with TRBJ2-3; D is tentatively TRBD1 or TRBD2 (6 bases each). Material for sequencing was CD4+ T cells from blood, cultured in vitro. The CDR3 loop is CASSRGGRGPDTQYF. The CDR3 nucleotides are TGTGCCAGCAGTCGAGGGGGGAGAGGGCCAGATACGCAGTATTTT.